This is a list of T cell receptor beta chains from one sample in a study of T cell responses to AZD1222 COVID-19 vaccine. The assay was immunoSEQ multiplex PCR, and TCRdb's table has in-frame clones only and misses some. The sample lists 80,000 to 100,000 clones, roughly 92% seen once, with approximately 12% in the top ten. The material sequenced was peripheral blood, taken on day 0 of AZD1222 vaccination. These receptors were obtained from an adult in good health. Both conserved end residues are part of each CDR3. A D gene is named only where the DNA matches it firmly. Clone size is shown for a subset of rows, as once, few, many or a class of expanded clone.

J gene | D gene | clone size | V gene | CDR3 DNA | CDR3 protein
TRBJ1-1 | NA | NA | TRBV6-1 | TGTGCCAGCAGTGAGTCGGGTCTGGAAGCTTTCTTT | CASSESGLEAFF
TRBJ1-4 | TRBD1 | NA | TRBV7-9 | TGTGCCAGCAGCCAGGGGGCTCATAATGAAAAACTGTTTTTT | CASSQGAHNEKLFF
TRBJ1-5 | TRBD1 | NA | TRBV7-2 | TGTGCCAGCAACCTAGGGACAGGGAGTCAGCCCCAGCATTTT | CASNLGTGSQPQHF
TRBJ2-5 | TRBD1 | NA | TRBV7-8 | TGTGCCAGCAGCTTAGCGCCGGGACAGCAAGAGACCCAGTACTTC | CASSLAPGQQETQYF
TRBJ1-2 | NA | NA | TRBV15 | TGTGCCACCAGCAGAGACCGGGCTACTAACTATGGCTACACCTTC | CATSRDRATNYGYTF
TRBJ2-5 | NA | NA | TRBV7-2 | TGTGCCAGCAGCTTAGCCCCGGGACCGCAAGAGACCCAGTACTTC | CASSLAPGPQETQYF
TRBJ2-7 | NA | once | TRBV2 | TGTGCCAGCAGCATACAGGGAGGTACCTACGAGCAGTACTTC | CASSIQGGTYEQYF
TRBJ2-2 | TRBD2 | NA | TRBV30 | TGTGCCTGGAGTGCGGGACTAGCTCTCAACACCGGGGAGCTGTTTTTT | CAWSAGLALNTGELFF
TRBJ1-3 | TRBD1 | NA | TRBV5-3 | TGTGCCAGAAGCTTGGGAACGGACAGGGGAGTTTCTGGAAACACCATATATTTT | CARSLGTDRGVSGNTIYF
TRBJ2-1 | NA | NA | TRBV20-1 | TGCAGTGGCAGGGGTAATGAGCAGTTCTTC | CSGRGNEQFF
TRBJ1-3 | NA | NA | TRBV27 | TGTGCCAGCAGTCTTTACTCTGGAAACACCATATATTTT | CASSLYSGNTIYF
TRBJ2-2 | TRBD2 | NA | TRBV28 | TGTGCCGCGTACGGGACTAGCGGGAACACCGGGGAGCTGTTTTTT | CAAYGTSGNTGELFF
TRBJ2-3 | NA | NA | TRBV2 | TGTGCCAGCAGTGAGTCCCGGGACGGATTCACAGATACGCAGTATTTT | CASSESRDGFTDTQYF
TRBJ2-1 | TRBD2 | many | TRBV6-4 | TGTGCCAGCAGTGCCGCTAGCGGGAGCTACAATGAGCAGTTCTTC | CASSAASGSYNEQFF
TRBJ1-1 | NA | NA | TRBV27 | TGTGCCAGCAGTTTAATAGAAAACACTGAAGCTTTCTTT | CASSLIENTEAFF
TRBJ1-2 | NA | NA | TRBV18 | TGTGCCAGCTCACCCCGGACCAAGGCGGGGAACTATGGCTACACCTTC | CASSPRTKAGNYGYTF
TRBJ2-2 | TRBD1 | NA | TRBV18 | TGTGCCAGCTCACAGGGACAGGGTTCGACCGGGGAGCTGTTTTTT | CASSQGQGSTGELFF
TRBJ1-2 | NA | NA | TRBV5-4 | TGTGCCAGCAGCTTGGAACCAGGCAGGACTAACTATGGCTACACCTTC | CASSLEPGRTNYGYTF
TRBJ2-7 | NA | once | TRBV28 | TGTGCCAGCAGTCCCCTAGGACAGTCCCACGAGCAGTACTTC | CASSPLGQSHEQYF
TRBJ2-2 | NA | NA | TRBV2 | TGTGCCAGCAATTCCATCGTAGGAGGGCTGAACACCGGGGAGCTGTTTTTT | CASNSIVGGLNTGELFF
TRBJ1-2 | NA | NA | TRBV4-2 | TGTGCCAGCAGACTCCTGGGCTCAGGGGATCACTATGGCTACACCTTC | CASRLLGSGDHYGYTF
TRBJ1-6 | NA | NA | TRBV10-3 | TGTGCCATCAGTGAAGGGGGATCCCAGTATAATTCACCCCTCCACTTT | CAISEGGSQYNSPLHF
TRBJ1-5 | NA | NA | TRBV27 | TGTGCCAGCAAATTCAGTGGGGCAGCGGAGAGCAATCAGCCCCAGCATTTT | CASKFSGAAESNQPQHF
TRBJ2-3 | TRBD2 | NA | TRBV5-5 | TGTGCCAGCAGCCCCCGACTCGGGCTAGCGGGGGGGCCATTAGATACGCAGTATTTT | CASSPRLGLAGGPLDTQYF
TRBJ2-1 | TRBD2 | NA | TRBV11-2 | TGTGCCAGCAGCCATCCGACTAGCAGCTCCTACAATGAGCAGTTCTTC | CASSHPTSSSYNEQFF
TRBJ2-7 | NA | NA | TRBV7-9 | TGTGCCAGCAGCCCCGCCAGATTTGGGACGCAGTACTTC | CASSPARFGTQYF
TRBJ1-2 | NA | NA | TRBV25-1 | TGTGCCAGCAGTGAACTTGGAGGGAGAGGCCCCTATGGCTACACCTTC | CASSELGGRGPYGYTF
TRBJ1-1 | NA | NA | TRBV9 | TGTGCCAGCAGCGTATTTTACATGAACACTGAAGCTTTCTTT | CASSVFYMNTEAFF
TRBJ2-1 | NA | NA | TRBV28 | TGTGCCAGCAGTTCCCTTGGGGGGACCTACAATGAGCAGTTCTTC | CASSSLGGTYNEQFF
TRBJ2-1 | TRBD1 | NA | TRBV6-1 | TGTGCCAGCAGTGAACGGGACAGGGGTCTTGATGAGCAGTTCTTC | CASSERDRGLDEQFF
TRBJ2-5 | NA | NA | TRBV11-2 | TGTGCCAGCAGCTTAGCCGGGGCCGCGGGTGAGACCCAGTACTTC | CASSLAGAAGETQYF
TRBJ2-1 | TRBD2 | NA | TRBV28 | TGTGCCAGCAGTTTTGGGAGGGGACTAGTTAACAATGAGCAGTTCTTC | CASSFGRGLVNNEQFF
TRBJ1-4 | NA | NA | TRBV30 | TGTGCCTGGAGTGTACTATTGAGTGAAAAACTGTTTTTT | CAWSVLLSEKLFF
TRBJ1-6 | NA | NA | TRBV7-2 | TGTGCCAGCAGCTTAATGGTCCCATCACCCCTCCACTTT | CASSLMVPSPLHF
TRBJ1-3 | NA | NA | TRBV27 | TGTGCCAGCAGTTTACGAGGCGCTGGAAACACCATATATTTT | CASSLRGAGNTIYF
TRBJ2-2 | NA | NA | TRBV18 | TGTGCCAGCTCACCAAGGCTAGAGGTCTCCGGGGAGCTGTTTTTT | CASSPRLEVSGELFF
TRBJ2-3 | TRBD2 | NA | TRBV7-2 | TGTGCCAGCGGCCTAGCGGGAGCGGGGGCAGATACGCAGTATTTT | CASGLAGAGADTQYF
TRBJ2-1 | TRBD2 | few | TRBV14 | TGTGCCAGCAGCCAAGATGGAGGACTAGCGGCTGCAAATTGGCAGTTCTTC | CASSQDGGLAAANWQFF
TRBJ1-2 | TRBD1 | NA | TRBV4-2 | TGTGCCAGCAGCCAAGCAGGGGGCGATGGCTACACCTTC | CASSQAGGDGYTF
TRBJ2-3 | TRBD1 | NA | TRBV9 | TGTGCCAGCAGCGAGGGGTCGGGGACAGGGTTCACAGATACGCAGTATTTT | CASSEGSGTGFTDTQYF
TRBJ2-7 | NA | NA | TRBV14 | TGTGCCAGCAGCCAAGTGGGGCCGGGGCCACGCTCCTACGAGCAGTACTTC | CASSQVGPGPRSYEQYF
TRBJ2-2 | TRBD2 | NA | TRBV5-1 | TGCGCCAGCAGTGGGACTAGTGGCACCGGGGAGCTGTTTTTT | CASSGTSGTGELFF
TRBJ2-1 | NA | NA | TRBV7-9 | TGTGCCAGCAGCTTAAGGACCGACAGCTACAATGAGCAGTTCTTC | CASSLRTDSYNEQFF
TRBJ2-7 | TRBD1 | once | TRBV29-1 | TGCAGCGTTACGACAGGGGCCTACGAGCAGTACTTC | CSVTTGAYEQYF
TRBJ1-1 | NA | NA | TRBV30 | TGTGCCTGGAGTGCGGAGCAGGTCAGGAGCGCTGAAGCTTTCTTT | CAWSAEQVRSAEAFF
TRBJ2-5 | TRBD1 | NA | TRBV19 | TGTGCCAGTAGTATTCGACAAGGGGGCGCAGATCAAGAGACCCAGTACTTC | CASSIRQGGADQETQYF
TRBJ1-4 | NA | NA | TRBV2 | TGTGCCAGCAGTGAGTGGTCAGAAAAACTGTTTTTT | CASSEWSEKLFF
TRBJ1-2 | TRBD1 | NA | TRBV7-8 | TGTGCCAGCAGCTTAAACAGGGGAAGGGTTGGCTACACCTTC | CASSLNRGRVGYTF
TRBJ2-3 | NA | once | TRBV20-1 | TGCAGTGCTTTACAAGATACGCAGTATTTT | CSALQDTQYF
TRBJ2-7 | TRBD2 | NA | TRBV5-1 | TGCGCCAGCAGCATGACTAGCGGGGGAAGGTACGAGCAGTATTTC | CASSMTSGGRYEQYF
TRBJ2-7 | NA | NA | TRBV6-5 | TGTGCCAGCAGTTACTCAGGTAAAACCTACGAGCAGTACTTC | CASSYSGKTYEQYF
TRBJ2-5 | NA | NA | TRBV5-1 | TGCGCCAGCAGGTCTACGGAGACCCAGTACTTC | CASRSTETQYF
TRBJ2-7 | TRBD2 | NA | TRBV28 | TGTGCCAGCAGTTCCGGGAGGGCCTACGAGCAGTACTTC | CASSSGRAYEQYF
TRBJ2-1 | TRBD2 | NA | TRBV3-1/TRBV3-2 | TGTGCCAGCAGCCCCGCCCGAGCGGGAGGCGACAATGAGCAGTTCTTC | CASSPARAGGDNEQFF
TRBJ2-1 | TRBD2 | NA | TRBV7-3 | TGTGCCAGCAGCGCCCACCCCCGACTGCGGGGGAATGAGCAGTTCTTC | CASSAHPRLRGNEQFF
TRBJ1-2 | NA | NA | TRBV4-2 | TGTGCCAGCAGCCCCTCGGAGGGAGGCAAGAACACCTTC | CASSPSEGGKNTF
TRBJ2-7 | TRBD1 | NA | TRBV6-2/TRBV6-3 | TGTGCCAGCAGCGCCGGGACAGTAGAAAACTACGAGCAGTACTTC | CASSAGTVENYEQYF
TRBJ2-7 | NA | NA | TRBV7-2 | TGTGCCAGCAGCTTAGGGCCCCGCGAGCAGTACTTC | CASSLGPREQYF
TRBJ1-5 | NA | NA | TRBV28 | TGTGCCAGCAGCCATGACAGGAACGGCCAGCCCCAGCATTTT | CASSHDRNGQPQHF
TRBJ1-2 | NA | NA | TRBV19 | TGTGCCAGTAGTGCATCGGGAGACCTCTACTCGCGCTACACCTTC | CASSASGDLYSRYTF